This T cell receptor beta chain was found in a study of cytomegalovirus exposure and HLA in healthy donors (dated by TCRdb to 2015 to 2018). Background for the entire study: An earlier analysis of under 600 of the donors reported 250 to 300 Gb of sequence data and about 100 million unique TCR beta sequences from 150 million to 200 million T cells. Roughly 320 gigabases of sequencing data and 75 million to 85 million unique TCR sequences made up an early release that covered nearly 650 HLA-typed donors. Of the approximately 400 genotyped donors, about 80% fell in the genetic ancestry cluster associated with self-reported Caucasian donors. The study aimed to test whether signatures of past pathogen exposure could be identified by cataloging public T cell receptors. Using immunosequencing, the study profiled T cell repertoires from some 670 subjects and related those repertoires to cytomegalovirus serostatus. A separate validation cohort of more than 100 different subjects was used in addition to the roughly 620-subject first cohort. The study combined high-throughput TCR immunosequencing, statistical association of individual TCRs with disease status, and machine learning to predict cytomegalovirus infection status. A later analysis re-examined previously published TCR beta repertoires from more than 550 donors and added high-resolution HLA genotyping to investigate patterns of TCR occurrence. The later analysis used no new phenotypic data to find candidate immune exposures, relying instead on TCR beta sequences and their occurrence across donors. An earlier analysis of fewer than 750 of the donors used high-throughput TCR beta sequencing to judge whether each TCR beta V gene segment behaved as functional or pseudogenic. Donor age, sex, ethnicity and CMV serostatus were compiled together with the repertoire data. A later genetic analysis used genome-wide SNP genotypes for about 65% of the 666 donors, treating that subset as a discovery cohort. All discovery cohort repertoires had been generated on a single sequencing platform. HLA typing included class I and class II loci at four-digit resolution. The number of typed donors differed by locus: about 620-640 for A, B, C, DRB1 and DQB1; 522 for DQA1; 606 for DPA1; and 400 to 480 for DPB1. About five DR-DQ haplotypes were handled as single units for association and clustering, since linkage in the cohort was strong. On average, roughly 200,000 unique TCR beta nucleotide sequences were sequenced per donor among roughly 430 genotyped donors of the cohort, with roughly 18% of those sequences being non-productive. Points the paper makes about the study in general: Because counts were too low, about 15 rarely observed V segments, including chromosome 9 orphons, were left out of the earlier analysis of a few hundred of the donors. In the study, about 150 TCR beta chains were listed as associated with cytomegalovirus. A group of highly shared sequence variants was considered likely to be a technical artifact of the sequencing pipeline. Because some donors lacked HLA typing at each locus, the association tests relied only on the typed subset. In a later analysis, several top co-occurrence clusters were reported to appear linked to parvovirus B19, influenza, CMV and Epstein-Barr virus. Strong co-occurrence of HLA alleles, especially DR and DQ, made assigning TCR associations to individual alleles difficult. At a false discovery rate of 0.05, a later analysis linked 15,000 to 20,000 TCR beta sequences to specific HLA alleles. In this cohort, only TCR beta chains were sequenced, and detectable features were limited by the absence of alpha or paired-chain data. The classifier was reported to diagnose cytomegalovirus status with high specificity and sensitivity in both the original cohort and the validation cohort. A later genetic analysis reported fewer N-insertions in productive TCRs among donors in an Asian-associated ancestry cluster than the roughly 700-donor mean. In a later genetic analysis, a missense DCLRE1C variant was associated with V-gene and J-gene trimming of TCR beta chains, and the association was replicated in an independent cohort. Compared with equally common non-associated chains, HLA-associated TCR beta chains in a later analysis were more clonally expanded and had lower generation probabilities. Across donors, most TCR sequences were observed very rarely, whereas some public TCRs were present in many individuals. An earlier analysis of roughly 570 of the donors showed that most TCR beta V segments appeared in productive rearrangements either about 87% or about 30% of the time, which broadly matched IMGT annotations. According to a later analysis, most CMV-associated TCR beta chains appeared to be HLA-restricted, and the HLA associations seemed to be driven largely by CMV exposure. A further reported finding was that TCR beta sequences accurately predicted the HLA-A and HLA-B alleles for most subjects in the first cohort. In vitro tests confirmed that three of the cytomegalovirus-associated TCR beta chains recognize cytomegalovirus antigens. The 87-base-pair reads could not distinguish some IMGT-functional V segments, including TRBV6-2 and TRBV6-3, so those segments were excluded. Immune exposure information for the cohort was limited to CMV serostatus. Sequencing depth was assumed to be roughly uniform across donors in the presence/absence analyses, though that assumption may not hold. The authors suggested that the approach could potentially be extended to other disease states and immunological phenotypes. A later analysis found that TCR association rates varied across HLA loci, with DRB1 alleles showing the most associated TCRs and HLA-C alleles the fewest. Linkage disequilibrium might explain the correlated functional status among segregating V segments, but an unknown experimental factor could not be excluded.

Receptors were amplified or captured by the immunoSEQ multiplex PCR assay. A mixture of 60 forward primers for TCR Vbeta segments and 13 reverse primers for TCR Jbeta segments was used in the multiplex PCR. The CDR3 region of rearranged TCR beta genes was amplified from genomic DNA with a multiplex PCR assay. On the Illumina HiSeq System, the amplified TCR beta libraries were sequenced as 87-base-pair reads. Under the source paper's analysis protocol: A later analysis counted tens of millions of unique TCR beta chains across the 500 to 850 repertoires, and roughly 9.9 million of these chains were shared by at least two donors. Raw reads were error-corrected and collapsed into unique sequences with a nearest-neighbor algorithm that merged closely related sequences to remove PCR and sequencing errors. Alignment of CDR3 sequences to IMGT reference sequences was used to assign V, D and J gene segments. For a sequence to be retained, a match of at least six nucleotides was required to both a V gene segment and a J gene segment. Rearrangements were classified as productive when the CDR3 lacked stop codons and remained in frame with V and J, and all other rearrangements were classified as non-productive. CDR3 was defined by IMGT convention, running from the second conserved V-encoded cysteine to the conserved J-encoded phenylalanine. Sequences without an unambiguous match to a single V gene segment were excluded from the earlier analysis of 587 of the donors. In an earlier analysis of several hundred of the donors, V segments were called functional above 56.7% productive rearrangements and were called segregating when the between-donor standard deviation exceeded 5%. A statistical classification framework was built for diagnosing cytomegalovirus status from the catalog of TCR beta chain sequences. In a later analysis, V and J genes were assigned by comparing TCR nucleotide sequences against IMGT/GENE-DB human TR gene sequences. In a later analysis, CDR3 sequences and most-parsimonious VDJ recombination scenarios were assigned using the TCRdist pipeline. In a later analysis, each TCR beta chain was defined by its CDR3 amino acid sequence together with its V-gene family, and reads lacking a unique V-gene family were excluded. To address suspected cross-contamination and a sequencing artifact, a later analysis removed a few hundred highly shared, low-generation-probability nucleotide sequences. In a later analysis, a clonal expansion index for each public chain was calculated from normalized within-repertoire ranks of inferred template counts. Generation probabilities in a later analysis came from a VDJ recombination model fitted to out-of-frame rearrangements, and those results were checked against IGoR. In a later analysis, hypergeometric tests were used to score TCR-TCR, TCR-HLA and TCR-CMV co-occurrence, with a repertoire-size bias correction applied to TCR pairs. A later analysis estimated false discovery rates by permuting HLA or CMV assignments 20 times. In a later analysis, co-occurring TCRs were grouped using DBSCAN, and TCRdist sequence similarity was added for clustering within HLA-allele-positive subsets. Repertoires with fewer than 30,000 or more than 120,000 public chains were left out of co-occurrence clustering, as were five repertoires with anomalous nucleotide sharing. In TCRdb, the immuneACCESS table is reduced to in-frame sequences with V and J assigned. These tables do not hold every clone; where another copy was compared, an unresolved V gene accounts for under half, and the others remain unexplained. V and J calls and clone size follow that table, whereas D and trimming were derived from the DNA. Across this sample there are 100,000 or so clones, with about four fifths seen only once. The ten most abundant clones make up roughly 1.2% of the sample.

About this clone: Its antigen remains unidentified. No base-level quality is on record; no much larger clone is a single base apart.

The CDR3 goes from the cysteine to the phenylalanine over 15 residues. Solely the CDR3 DNA is kept, with 45 bases framed from the first base. CDR1 and CDR2, looked up from the germline V gene (reference sequence), are LNHNV and YYDKDF. Relative to germline, V is missing 5 bases and J is missing 7 bases, with 5 bases of the junction outside any gene match. The cohort consisted of some 730 healthy bone marrow donors. Cohort members were all nominally healthy when sampled, although unrecorded immune exposures were likely present. The donor was CMV seronegative and belonged to the group of around 350 seronegative cohort members. A peripheral blood sample was provided by each donor, and peripheral blood mononuclear cells were used for TCR beta sequencing. Genomic DNA was extracted from the blood cell samples with the Qiagen DNeasy Blood Extraction Kit.

Sequencing was performed on PBMCs. The receptor chain draws on TRBV15 and TRBJ2-7; a stretch of 16 junction bases matches TRBD2. The sequence derives from a man under 40 in good health and CMV-seronegative. The encoded CDR3 is CATSRGTSGGVEQYF. At the DNA level, the sequence is TGTGCCACCAGCCGTGGGACTAGCGGGGGGGTAGAGCAGTACTTC.